This T cell receptor (beta chain) was sequenced during a study of T cells in Graves' hyperthyroidism and ophthalmopathy. Amplification of TCR beta CDR3 regions was performed using RNA transcripts as template. HTBI primers were used for first-round RT-PCR of the TCR CDR3. TCRdb reprocessed the multiplex PCR reads with MiXCR, giving one entry per CDR3 protein. Among 600,000 to 900,000 distinct CDR3 sequences listed, 16% were seen once. Worth noting for this clonotype: Its antigen is unidentified.

Graves' hyperthyroidism is called stable when ophthalmopathy does not progress within 18 months. The source of the PBMCs was approximately 10 ml of fresh peripheral blood. Germline values: CDR1 MNHEY, CDR2 SMNVEV (reference sequence). The CDR3 totals 15 residues. Trimming left V 1 base short and J 1 base short, with 7 bases between. Findings and caveats of the study: Blood also held most thyroid clonotypes expanded beyond 0.001. Before onset, by a median of approximately 5.9 months, the model predicted ophthalmopathy.

The receptor was isolated from a man aged 18 to 29 with Graves' hyperthyroidism. The sequencing input was blood. The rearrangement joins TRBV27 to TRBJ2-2, with D unclear. In DNA form, the CDR3 reads TGTGCCAGCAGTTTATACAGAAAGAACACCGGGGAGCTGTTTTTT. It translates to CASSLYRKNTGELFF.